Presented here are 4 T cell receptor beta chains from one specimen sequenced in a study of blood T cell repertoires in COVID-19. Profiled with immunoSEQ multiplex PCR; TCRdb holds only in-frame clones, not every one. The table lists around 61,000 clones, approximately 90% of them singletons. The specimen was peripheral blood. These receptor sequences come from a man aged 45-65 years with active COVID-19.

This chain uses TRBV28 with TRBJ2-1; 10 nucleotides match TRBD1. This CDR3 has 13 amino acids. Germline V gene data show CDR1 as MDHEN and CDR2 as SYDVKM. V dropped 6 bases and J dropped 7; count of bases not matched to a gene: 3. CDR3: CASRDRGSNEQFF. CDR3 nucleotides: TGTGCCAGCAGGGACAGGGGGTCGAATGAGCAGTTCTTC. Together with reference TRBV28 and TRBJ2-1, the CDR3 gives the full variable domain: DVKVTQSSRYLVKRTGEKVFLECVQDMDHENMFWYRQDPGLGLRLIYFSYDVKMKEKGDIPEGYSVSREKKERFSLILESASTNQTSMYLCASRDRGSNEQFFGPGTRLTVL.

V usage is TRBV5-1 and J usage is TRBJ1-1; TRBD1 is a possible D gene (6 bases). V shed 1 base and J shed 5 bases, with 9 bases lying between them. Looked up from germline, CDR1 is SGHRS and CDR2 is YFSETQ. CDR3 size: 13 residues. For the CDR3, the DNA is TGCGCCAGCAGCTTGAGGGGGAAGACTGAAGCTTTCTTT. It specifies CASSLRGKTEAFF.

The chain combines TRBV16 with TRBJ1-6; 7 nucleotides agree with TRBD1. Germline CDR1 is KGHSY and CDR2 is FQNENV. V lost 2 bases and J lost 10; bases outside the gene matches: 5. The CDR3 runs 14 residues. The CDR3 DNA follows: TGTGCCAGCAGCCAAGTCAGGGGGAACTCACCCCTCCACTTT. Its translation: CASSQVRGNSPLHF. The entire variable domain, with the rest obtained from reference TRBV16 and TRBJ1-6, is as follows: GEEVAQTPKHLVRGEGQKAKLYCAPIKGHSYVFWYQQVLKNEFKFLISFQNENVFDETGMPKERFSAKCLPNSPCSLEIQATKLEDSAVYFCASSQVRGNSPLHFGNGTRLTVT.

V is TRBV9 and J is TRBJ2-1; maybe TRBD2 (5 bases). The CDR3 contains 13 residues. Trimming shortened V by 3 bases and J by 5 bases, and 9 bases separated the two germline ends. The V gene's germline CDR1 is SGDLS and CDR2 YYNGEE. CDR3 bases: TGTGCCAGCAGCGACGGACTCGACAATGAGCAGTTCTTC. Its translation: CASSDGLDNEQFF.